The clone carrying this TCR beta chain was recorded once. Antigen unknown. The source of the sample is a study of shared clonotypes between healthy human individuals. At the level of the study: Contributing individuals were a couple of females and a few males aged 18 to 49. Regarding the study as a whole: Clonotypes shared by all four donors outscored non-shared clonotypes in generation probability.

Selected positively for CCR7 and CD45RO-negative, naive CD8 cells excluded terminally differentiated effector memory CD45RA+ cells. Once extracted for a subset, genomic DNA was divided evenly among several immunoSEQ plates. The assay was immunoSEQ multiplex PCR, and TCRdb's table has in-frame clones only and misses some. The table shows around 1.9 million clones, with 85% to 95% occurring only once. What was sequenced was naive CD8+ T cells from PBMCs. The sequence was obtained from a man between 18 and 35 years old in good health. Some clones in this sample may be carry-over from other donors' samples.

The CDR3 protein is CASRSALPEQYF. The CDR3 DNA follows: TGTGCCAGCAGAAGTGCTCTACCCGAGCAGTACTTC. The V gene is TRBV7-9, the J gene TRBJ2-7; D uncertain. The CDR3 has 12 amino acids. The V and J ends lost 6 bases and 6 bases respectively, with 12 bases between them. Germline V gene lookup returns CDR1 SEHNR and CDR2 FQNEAQ (reference sequence).